The 18 T cell receptor beta chains given below trace back to one sample, sequenced in a study of blood T cell repertoires in COVID-19. Profiling relied on immunoSEQ multiplex PCR, and the TCRdb table lists in-frame clones only, not all of them. Among fewer than 80,000 clones listed, more than 90% were seen once. Sample: peripheral blood. The receptor source for this set is a human donor in a cohort sampled during active COVID-19.

V gene TRBV7-2 combines with J gene TRBJ1-1, with 8 bases identical to TRBD1. The CDR3 totals 12 residues. J lost 10 bases, V lost 2 bases, and 3 bases had no gene match. Looked up from germline, CDR1 is SGHTA and CDR2 is FQGNSA. The CDR3 here is CASSLRDRLAFF. The CDR3 DNA sequence: TGTGCCAGCAGCTTACGGGACAGGCTAGCTTTCTTT.

The chain has TRBV11-2 and TRBJ2-2; D remains unclear. The CDR3 covers 16 residues. With 4 bases removed from V and 8 bases from J, the gap between germline ends came to 20 bases. Germline V gives CDR1 SGHAT, CDR2 FQNNGV. CDR3 loop: CASSYQRRKTQGELFF. The CDR3 DNA reads TGTGCCAGCAGCTACCAGCGACGAAAAACTCAGGGGGAGCTGTTTTTT.

The rearrangement uses TRBV19 and TRBJ2-7; D uncertain. The V and J ends lost 1 base and 5 bases respectively, with 6 bases between them. Germline V gene sequence: CDR1 LNHDA, CDR2 SQIVND (reference sequence). The CDR3 has 12 residues. CDR3 residues: CASSIAEHEQYF. In DNA, the CDR3 is TGTGCCAGTAGTATAGCGGAGCACGAGCAGTACTTC.

The chain employs TRBV5-1 and TRBJ2-7; possible D gene TRBD1, 6 bases. Germline-derived CDR1 and CDR2 are SGHRS and YFSETQ. Deletions cut 1 base from V and 0 bases from J, with 11 bases between. This CDR3 has 15 residues. CDR3 DNA sequence: TGCGCCAGCAGCTTGTATTCAGGGGTCTCCTACGAGCAGTACTTC. Residues: CASSLYSGVSYEQYF.

The chain combines TRBV30 with TRBJ2-2; 7 positions match TRBD2. V was pared by 3 bases and J by 7 bases, with 8 bases of the junction left unmatched. Germline CDR1 is GTSNPN and CDR2 is SVGIG (reference sequence). The CDR3 sequence is 14 residues long. CDR3 loop: CAWRGGAGHGELFF. CDR3 DNA sequence: TGTGCCTGGAGGGGAGGGGCCGGGCACGGGGAGCTGTTTTTT. Looking up the rest from reference TRBV30 and TRBJ2-2 gives the full variable domain: SQTIHQWPATLVQPVGSPLSLECTVEGTSNPNLYWYRQAAGRGLQLLFYSVGIGQISSEVPQNLSASRPQDRQFILSSKKLLLSDSGFYLCAWRGGAGHGELFFGEGSRLTVL.

V usage is TRBV11-2 and J usage is TRBJ2-7; the D gene is possibly TRBD1 (5 bases). Germline CDR1 is SGHAT and CDR2 is FQNNGV. CDR3 size: 15 residues. Trimming shortened V by 1 base and J by 5 bases, and 15 bases separated the two germline ends. The CDR3 nucleotides read TGTGCCAGCAGCTTAGGTGGGGCCCCGGGCAACGAGCAGTACTTC. It yields the protein CASSLGGAPGNEQYF.

The J gene is TRBJ2-3, the V gene TRBV5-1; TRBD1 aligns across 7 bases. CDR1 and CDR2 (germline): SGHRS, YFSETQ. The CDR3 totals 15 residues. V gave up 0 bases and J gave up 2 bases; unmatched junction bases: 3. In DNA form, the CDR3 reads TGCGCCAGCAGCTTGGGGGACAGCTCCACAGATACGCAGTATTTT. Its translation is CASSLGDSSTDTQYF.

This sequence joins TRBV19 and TRBJ2-2, with unresolved D. The CDR3 runs 15 residues. The germline V and J ends were trimmed by 5 bases and 0 bases, with 10 bases remaining between them. Germline CDR1 LNHDA, CDR2 SQIVND (reference sequence). In DNA, the CDR3 is TGTGCCAGTAGTCCCAGACTTACGAACACCGGGGAGCTGTTTTTT. It is translated as CASSPRLTNTGELFF. Full variable domain (outside the CDR3, taken from reference TRBV19 and TRBJ2-2): DGGITQSPKYLFRKEGQNVTLSCEQNLNHDAMYWYRQDPGQGLRLIYYSQIVNDFQKGDIAEGYSVSREKKESFPLTVTSAQKNPTAFYLCASSPRLTNTGELFFGEGSRLTVL.

The V call is TRBV19, the J call TRBJ1-5, with no clear D. The CDR3 extends over 14 amino acids. V dropped 7 bases and J dropped 4 bases, with 14 bases sitting between them. CDR1 is LNHDA, CDR2 SQIVND, per germline (reference sequence). The CDR3 bases are TGTGCCAGTACAGAGGCCCTGATAAATCAGCCCCAGCATTTT. Protein product: CASTEALINQPQHF.

The V and J genes are TRBV9 and TRBJ1-1; a weak D match, TRBD1 (5 bases). The length of the CDR3 is 14 residues. V shed 0 bases and J shed 4 bases, with 10 bases lying between them. Germline CDR1 reads SGDLS; CDR2 reads YYNGEE. DNA for the CDR3: TGTGCCAGCAGCGTAGAGGGGCGTGCCACTGAAGCTTTCTTT. Translating it yields CASSVEGRATEAFF.

J is TRBJ2-1 and V is TRBV7-3; D may be TRBD2 (5 bases). V lost 5 bases and J lost 6, with 17 bases in between. Germline CDR1 SGHTA, CDR2 FQGTGA. The CDR3 covers 15 residues. CDR3 DNA: TGTGCCAGCAGCGTCCGAGGAGGAGGAAGCAATGAGCAGTTCTTC. Protein product: CASSVRGGGSNEQFF.

J is TRBJ2-7 and V is TRBV11-2, with 14 bases aligning to TRBD2. J lost 12 bases, V lost 1 base, and 5 bases had no gene match. This CDR3 is built from 14 residues. Per germline, CDR1 SGHAT and CDR2 FQNNGV. In DNA, the CDR3 is TGTGCCAGCAGCTTAGGGCGGACTAGCGGGAGGCGGTACTTC. This gives the protein CASSLGRTSGRRYF.

V and J are TRBV24-1 and TRBJ2-3; 11 bases agree with TRBD2. The J segment lost 6 bases and the V segment lost 5 bases, leaving 6 bases of the junction unmatched. Germline-derived CDR1 and CDR2 are KGHDR and SFDVKD. This CDR3 is built from 15 residues. CDR3: CATSAVAGGPDTQYF. The DNA of the CDR3 is TGTGCCACCAGTGCCGTAGCGGGGGGGCCGGATACGCAGTATTTT.

The J gene is TRBJ1-4, the V gene TRBV25-1, with a weak D call TRBD1 (6 bases). Germline CDR1 and CDR2: MGHDK and SYGVNS. V lost 3 bases and J lost 5, with 19 bases in between. The CDR3 totals 17 residues. The CDR3 DNA sequence: TGTGCCAGCAGTGACCCGTACCGACAGGCTCAGAATGAAAAACTGTTTTTT. It encodes CASSDPYRQAQNEKLFF. Variable domain in full (rest from reference TRBV25-1 and TRBJ1-4): EADIYQTPRYLVIGTGKKITLECSQTMGHDKMYWYQQDPGMELHLIHYSYGVNSTEKGDLSSESTVSRIRTEHFPLTLESARPSHTSQYLCASSDPYRQAQNEKLFFGSGTQLSVL.

This sequence joins TRBV18 and TRBJ2-3; a possible D gene is TRBD1 (5 bases). The CDR3 is 16 residues long. Looked up from germline, CDR1 is KGHSH and CDR2 is LQKENI. V was cut by 1 base and J by 0 bases, with 11 bases left in between. Written as DNA, the CDR3 is TGTGCCAGCTCACCACGGACAATAGGGAGCACAGATACGCAGTATTTT. Translation gives CASSPRTIGSTDTQYF.

The chain has TRBV2 and TRBJ2-3; 7 nucleotides agree with TRBD2. The CDR3 length is 17 residues. J lost 4 bases, V lost 3 bases, and 13 bases had no gene match. Germline loops: CDR1 SNHLY, CDR2 FYNNEI. CDR3 DNA sequence: TGTGCCAGCAGTGACTCCCTACGCGGGAGTGTTGCAGATACGCAGTATTTT. It is translated as CASSDSLRGSVADTQYF.

For this clone: This specimen includes other DNA sequences encoding the same CDR3. The rearrangement joins TRBV19 to TRBJ1-2; 10 bases agree with TRBD1. This CDR3 has 14 residues. The V and J ends lost 5 bases and 2 bases, in that order; junction bases with no gene match: 2. Per germline, CDR1 LNHDA and CDR2 SQIVND (reference sequence). The CDR3 sequence: CASSRDRGNYGYTF. In nucleotides, the CDR3 is TGTGCCAGTAGTCGGGACAGGGGAAACTATGGCTACACCTTC.

The chain uses TRBV7-6 and TRBJ2-5, with TRBD2 matching 7 bases. From germline, CDR1 is SGHVS and CDR2 FNYEAQ. This CDR3 spans 16 amino acids. The V and J ends lost 8 bases and 3 bases, in that order; junction bases with no gene match: 15. The CDR3 DNA is TGTGCCAGCTGTCTAGCGGCCCTGCGCCGAGAAGAGACCCAGTACTTC. Its protein is CASCLAALRREETQYF. The variable domain in full, completed from reference TRBV7-6 and TRBJ2-5, reads GAGVSQSPRYKVTKRGQDVALRCDPISGHVSLYWYRQALGQGPEFLTYFNYEAQQDKSGLPNDRFSAERPEGSISTLTIQRTEQRDSAMYRCASCLAALRREETQYFGPGTRLLVL.